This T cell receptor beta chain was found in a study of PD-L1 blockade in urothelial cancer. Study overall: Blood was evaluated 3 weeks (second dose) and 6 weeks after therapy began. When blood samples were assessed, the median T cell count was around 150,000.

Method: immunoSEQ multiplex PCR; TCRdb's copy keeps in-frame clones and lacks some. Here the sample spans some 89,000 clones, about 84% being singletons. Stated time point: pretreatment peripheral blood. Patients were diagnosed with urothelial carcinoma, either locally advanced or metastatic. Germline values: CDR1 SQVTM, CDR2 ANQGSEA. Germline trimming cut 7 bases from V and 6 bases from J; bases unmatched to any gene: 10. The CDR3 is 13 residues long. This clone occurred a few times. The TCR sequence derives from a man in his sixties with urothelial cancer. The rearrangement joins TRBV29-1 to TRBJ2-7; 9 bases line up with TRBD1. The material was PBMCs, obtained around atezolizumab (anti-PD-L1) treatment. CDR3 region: CSASGTGFFEQYF. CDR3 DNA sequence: TGCAGCGCCTCCGGGACAGGGTTTTTCGAGCAGTACTTC.